This T cell receptor beta chain appears in the sequencing data of a study of cytomegalovirus exposure and HLA in healthy donors. Study details: Findings of an earlier analysis included roughly 120 million unique TCR beta sequences from some 200 million T cells. Study results and caveats: It was approximately 170 TCR beta chains that were listed as cytomegalovirus-associated. Later genetic work tied a missense DCLRE1C variant to beta-chain V and J trimming. Immune exposure information comprised only CMV serostatus.

Comment on this clone: Its antigen remains unidentified.

The CDR3 is made up of 18 amino acids. V was pared by 4 bases and J by 0 bases, with 15 bases of the junction left unmatched. Germline V CDR1 and CDR2: LGHNA, YNFKEQ. The PCR was carried out with 60 Vbeta primers and 13 Jbeta primers. Clones were sequenced by immunoSEQ multiplex PCR, and TCRdb holds only the in-frame ones, with some missing. Of roughly 140,000 clones in the sample, about a tenth were seen once. The sample was PBMCs. The receptor was isolated from a male donor in good health and CMV-seronegative. The V call is TRBV4-2, the J call TRBJ2-7; 7 bases match TRBD1. CDR3 residues: CASSRTRGTADDSYEQYF. CDR3 bases: TGTGCCAGCAGCCGCACCCGTGGGACAGCGGATGACTCCTACGAGCAGTACTTC.